This T cell receptor beta chain was profiled in a study of T cell repertoires in aging, cancer and after chemotherapy. Peripheral blood genomic DNA, not sorted cells or RNA, was the template. Study results and limitations: These repertoire data do not allow conclusions about immunological memory after chemotherapy.

TRB rearrangements spanning V, D and J were amplified using mixed TRB-A/B primers. TCRdb ran MiXCR on the multiplex PCR reads and lists one entry per CDR3 protein. The table records approximately 2,500 distinct CDR3 sequences, under 30% of them present only once. Germline CDR1 DFQATT, CDR2 SNEGSKA (reference sequence). The CDR3 covers 15 residues. The ends lost 1 base at V and 4 bases at J; junction bases unmatched: 5. This clonotype occurred a few times. Its cognate antigen is unknown. The sample taken for sequencing was blood. The rearrangement uses TRBV20-1 and TRBJ2-1; 9 positions match TRBD1. The source is a human donor with a solid tumor. CDR3 sequence reads: CSARGLQGAYNEQFF. CDR3 in DNA: TGCAGTGCTAGAGGGTTACAGGGGGCGTACAATGAGCAGTTCTTC.